This T cell receptor beta chain appears in the sequencing data of a study of prognosis after radiotherapy for stage I lung cancer. General study results and limits: Any tumor specificity that the expanded TCR clones may have had was not determined.

This clonotype was recorded many times. Its specificity is not known. Two rounds of multiplex PCR amplified TCR beta CDR3 from genomic DNA. Gene-specific TRBV and TRBJ primers were used in PCR round one. TCRdb redid the calling of the multiplex PCR reads with MiXCR, one entry per CDR3 protein. The sample consists of around 27,000 distinct CDR3 sequences, roughly 30% of them appearing once. Germline V gene lookup returns CDR1 KGHSH and CDR2 LQKENI. The CDR3 runs to 16 residues. Trimming pared 0 bases from V and 0 bases from J, leaving 9 bases between. This TCR came from a donor at least 50 years old with non-small cell lung cancer. This specimen was PBMCs, taken before or after stereotactic body radiation therapy (not recorded which). V usage is TRBV18 and J usage is TRBJ2-1; D is possibly TRBD2 (5 bases). CDR3 DNA: TGTGCCAGCTCACCACCCGGGGATCCCTCCTACAATGAGCAGTTCTTC. It codes for CASSPPGDPSYNEQFF.